The source of this T cell receptor beta chain is a study of cytomegalovirus exposure and HLA in healthy donors. With 60 Vbeta and 13 Jbeta primers, the PCR was carried out. Sequenced by immunoSEQ multiplex PCR; TCRdb stores in-frame clones only, minus some. The listing records about 31,000 clones. Donors counted as nominally healthy when sampled, yet unrecorded immune exposures were likely. V lost 2 bases and J 3 bases, leaving 11 bases between the germline ends. CDR1 and CDR2 (germline): SGHNT, YYREEE (reference sequence). This CDR3 is 14 amino acids long. The chain combines TRBV5-4 with TRBJ1-2; a weak D match, TRBD1 (6 bases). What was sequenced was PBMCs. The clonotype comes from a female donor in good health and CMV-seronegative. CDR3 sequence reads: CASSFGRGDYGYTF. The CDR3, as DNA: TGTGCCAGCAGCTTTGGCAGGGGAGACTATGGCTACACCTTC.